These 24 T cell receptor beta chains originate from one sample sequenced in a study of identical twins (dated by TCRdb to 2016 to 2017). To prepare the library, 5' RACE was applied. Sequencing took place on an Illumina HiSeq 2000. TCRdb trimmed public reads at Q25 via fastp, called clones via MiXCR and kept in-frame beta chains. Identical CDR3 proteins give one entry, which carries the most common genes and DNA. In this sample the table shows 450,000 to 600,000 distinct CDR3 sequences, under 25% of which occur a single time. The leading ten clones occupy 0.4% to 0.6% of the sample. These data were likewise used in another study, on yellow fever vaccine responses in identical twins.

What was sequenced was CD4+ T cells sorted from blood. The source is a woman aged 18-29 years in good health.

This clonotype was seen a few times. The chain employs TRBV5-1 and TRBJ2-5, with D perhaps matching TRBD1 (5 bases). Germline V gives CDR1 SGHRS, CDR2 YFSETQ. V was clipped by 4 bases and J by 2 bases, with 9 bases between them. CDR3 length equals 13 residues. The chain's CDR3 is CASSRQSQETQYF. In DNA form, the CDR3 reads TGCGCCAGCAGCCGACAGAGTCAAGAGACCCAGTACTTC.

The rearrangement joins TRBV2 to TRBJ2-1, with TRBD2 identical over 9 bases. The germline gives CDR1 SNHLY, CDR2 FYNNEI. The V gene end was trimmed by 5 bases and the J gene end by 6 bases; junction bases not matched to a gene: 5. The CDR3 length is 14 residues. DNA for the CDR3: TGTGCCAGCAGTTCCGGGACTAGCCGCAATGAGCAGTTCTTC. Its protein is CASSSGTSRNEQFF. Combining the CDR3 with reference TRBV2 and TRBJ2-1 gives the whole variable domain EPEVTQTPSHQVTQMGQEVILRCVPISNHLYFYWYRQILGQKVEFLVSFYNNEISEKSEIFDDQFSVERPDGSNFTLKIRSTKLEDSAMYFCASSSGTSRNEQFFGPGTRLTVL.

This rearrangement joins TRBV7-8 to TRBJ2-2; D ambiguous. V lost 5 bases and J lost 6, with 7 bases in between. Germline CDR1 and CDR2: SGHVS and FQNEAQ. This CDR3 has 12 amino acids. The CDR3 reads CASSQTAGELFF. CDR3 DNA: TGTGCCAGCAGCCAAACGGCCGGGGAGCTGTTTTTT.

The chain is built from TRBV6-5 and TRBJ2-2; D may match TRBD1 or TRBD2 (5 bases each). The CDR3 covers 12 residues. Trimming shortened V by 7 bases and J by 6 bases, and 9 bases separated the two germline ends. In germline, CDR1 is MNHEY, CDR2 SVGAGI. This CDR3 reads CASTEGSGELFF. CDR3 sequence (DNA): TGTGCCAGCACCGAGGGGTCCGGGGAGCTGTTTTTT.

This clonotype came up a few times. V is TRBV7-2 and J is TRBJ2-1, with D hard to call. Germline V gene data show CDR1 as SGHTA and CDR2 as FQGNSA. V was pared by 0 bases and J by 9 bases, with 12 bases between. The CDR3 length is 14 residues. The CDR3 reads CASSLARSLREQFF. CDR3 in DNA: TGTGCCAGCAGCTTAGCGCGGTCCCTCCGTGAGCAGTTCTTC. Full variable domain (rest looked up from reference TRBV7-2 and TRBJ2-1): GAGVSQSPSNKVTEKGKDVELRCDPISGHTALYWYRQSLGQGLEFLIYFQGNSAPDKSGLPSDRFSAERTGGSVSTLTIQRTQQEDSAVYLCASSLARSLREQFFGPGTRLTVL.

This clonotype was seen only a few times. The chain has TRBV3-1 and TRBJ2-3, with D tentatively TRBD2 (5 bases). CDR3 size: 16 residues. Trimming removed 0 bases from V and 4 bases from J, with 14 bases in between. Germline V gives CDR1 LGHDT, CDR2 YNNKEL (reference sequence). CDR3 DNA: TGTGCCAGCAGCCAAGAACGTGGGAGAACTTCAGATACGCAGTATTTT. Its translation: CASSQERGRTSDTQYF.

CDR3 in DNA: TGCAGCGTTGAACGGGGTGGGGGCTCCTCATTTAGGTCCTACAATGAGCAGTTCTTC. Protein sequence: CSVERGGGSSFRSYNEQFF. The V call is TRBV29-1, the J call TRBJ2-1; perhaps TRBD1 as D (6 bases). This CDR3 has 19 amino acids. V gave up 2 bases and J gave up 1 base, with 24 bases separating them. The germline CDR1 and CDR2 sequences are SQVTM and ANQGSEA.

This clonotype was found a few times. The V and J genes are TRBV12-3 or TRBV12-4 and TRBJ1-1; unclear D gene. Trimming shortened V by 6 bases and J by 8 bases, and 13 bases separated the two germline ends. The CDR3 has 12 amino acids. The CDR3 is CASSLSGPEAFF. The CDR3 coding sequence is TGTGCCAGCAGCCTAAGCGGCCCCGAAGCTTTCTTT.

This clonotype appeared many times. The gene calls are TRBV5-1 and TRBJ2-1, with D possibly called TRBD1 or TRBD2 (6 bases each). The V and J ends lost 2 bases and 0 bases respectively, with 18 bases between them. Germline V lookup: CDR1 SGHRS, CDR2 YFSETQ. This CDR3 is 18 amino acids long. CDR3 sequence (DNA): TGCGCCAGCAGCTTAGGACGTTCGGGGGCAGGCTCCTACAATGAGCAGTTCTTC. Translating gives CASSLGRSGAGSYNEQFF.

This clonotype turned up a few times. V is TRBV3-1 and J is TRBJ1-3; D is undetermined. Germline CDR1 LGHDT, CDR2 YNNKEL (reference sequence). The V gene lost 4 bases and the J gene lost 2 bases, with 12 bases spanning the gap. The CDR3 is 15 amino acids. CDR3 sequence (DNA): TGTGCCAGCAGCCCGACGCGCGGGACTGGAAACACCATATATTTT. It yields the protein CASSPTRGTGNTIYF.

This clonotype was found a few times. The chain links TRBV7-3 to TRBJ1-6; 7 nucleotides match TRBD1. Trimming cost V 3 bases and J 10 bases; bases outside gene matches: 6. The CDR3 sequence is 14 residues long. Germline V CDR1 and CDR2: SGHTA, FQGTGA. The CDR3 DNA reads TGTGCCAGCAGCTTGGGAGGGGGCGGCTCACCCCTCCACTTT. It translates to CASSLGGGGSPLHF.

V is TRBV28 and J is TRBJ1-1; 8 nucleotides line up with TRBD1. CDR1 and CDR2 from the germline V gene are MDHEN and SYDVKM. V dropped 1 base and J dropped 11; count of bases not matched to a gene: 12. The CDR3 is 15 amino acids. For the CDR3, the DNA is TGTGCCAGCAGTTTATACCGACCGGGACAGGACGGGGCTTTCTTT. Its protein is CASSLYRPGQDGAFF.

This sequence joins TRBV20-1 and TRBJ2-7; 11 nucleotides agree with TRBD2. V shed 6 bases, J shed 0 bases, and the junction held 4 bases outside the gene matches. CDR1 is DFQATT and CDR2 is SNEGSKA in the germline V gene (reference sequence). The CDR3 is made up of 14 amino acids. As DNA, the CDR3 is TGCAGTGCCAGACTAGCGGGGAGCTCCTACGAGCAGTACGTC. Its translation is CSARLAGSSYEQYV.

In its sample, this clonotype was seen many times. This chain joins TRBV4-2 and TRBJ2-7, with 7 bases lining up with TRBD1. Trimming took 4 bases from V and 3 from J; bases not matched to a gene: 3. Germline CDR1 and CDR2: LGHNA and YNFKEQ. The CDR3 is made up of 13 amino acids. CDR3 sequence (DNA): TGTGCCAGCAGCCCTCGGGACAGCTACGAGCAGTACTTC. Its translation is CASSPRDSYEQYF.

The chain links TRBV7-2 to TRBJ2-7, with 11 bases matching TRBD2. V shed 5 bases, J shed 3 bases, and the junction held 3 bases outside the gene matches. Germline V lookup: CDR1 SGHTA, CDR2 FQGNSA. CDR3 length: 14 amino acids. The CDR3 loop is CASSRLAGNYEQYF. CDR3 in DNA: TGTGCCAGCAGCCGACTAGCGGGGAACTACGAGCAGTACTTC.

Many counts were recorded for this clonotype. CDR3 in DNA: TGCAGTGCTAGAGATCAAAGGGGCACCGGGGAGCTGTTTTTT. It codes for CSARDQRGTGELFF. The V call is TRBV20-1, the J call TRBJ2-2, with a possible D match to TRBD1 (5 bases). Germline CDR1 is DFQATT and CDR2 is SNEGSKA (reference sequence). The ends were cut back, 0 bases at V and 4 bases at J, with 9 bases in the middle. CDR3 length: 14 residues.

There are a few counts of this clonotype. The chain combines TRBV3-1 with TRBJ2-4; 8 bases agree with TRBD2. Germline V CDR1 and CDR2: LGHDT, YNNKEL (reference sequence). The CDR3 length is 13 residues. The V gene end was trimmed by 6 bases and the J gene end by 5 bases; junction bases not matched to a gene: 3. As DNA, the CDR3 is TGTGCCAGCAGAGCAGCGGGGGAAAACATTCAGTACTTC. Translating gives CASRAAGENIQYF.

This rearrangement joins TRBV12-3 or TRBV12-4 to TRBJ1-1, with 8 nucleotides matching TRBD1. V trimming: 6 bases; J trimming: 4 bases; junction bases outside the gene matches: 7. The CDR3 length is 14 residues. CDR3 amino acids: CASRPTGAFTEAFF. The CDR3 DNA reads as TGTGCCAGCAGGCCGACAGGGGCGTTCACTGAAGCTTTCTTT.

This clonotype has a handful of counts. The chain uses TRBV27 and TRBJ2-3; D gene unclear. Between the trimmed V and J ends, which lost 2 bases and 2 bases, there was a span of 8 bases. The CDR3 contains 14 residues. From germline, CDR1 is MNHEY and CDR2 SMNVEV (reference sequence). CDR3 residues: CASSLVQVTDTQYF. The CDR3 DNA sequence: TGTGCCAGCAGTTTAGTTCAGGTCACAGATACGCAGTATTTT.

This clonotype was detected many times. V gene TRBV12-3 or TRBV12-4 combines with J gene TRBJ2-5; TRBD1 matches at 7 bases. The V gene end was trimmed by 6 bases and the J gene end by 3 bases; junction bases not matched to a gene: 7. This CDR3 is 14 amino acids long. This chain's CDR3 is CASSRDSAKETQYF. For the CDR3, the DNA is TGTGCCAGCAGCCGGGACAGCGCTAAAGAGACCCAGTACTTC.

The rearrangement joins TRBV7-2 to TRBJ2-1; D not resolved. The CDR3 consists of 14 residues. V was pared by 5 bases and J by 10 bases, with 18 bases between. Germline CDR1 and CDR2: SGHTA and FQGNSA. In DNA form, the CDR3 reads TGTGCCAGCAGCCACACGAGAGGACCCCAAGAGCAGTTCTTC. Translation gives CASSHTRGPQEQFF.

The V gene is TRBV28, the J gene TRBJ2-5, with D possibly being TRBD2 (6 bases). The V and J ends lost 9 bases and 3 bases respectively, with 17 bases between them. Per germline, CDR1 MDHEN and CDR2 SYDVKM. This CDR3 has 14 residues. The CDR3, as DNA: TGTGCCAGAGTAGGTGGCAGGGAGGAAGAGACCCAGTACTTC. Protein: CARVGGREEETQYF. Combining the CDR3 with reference TRBV28 and TRBJ2-5 gives the whole variable domain DVKVTQSSRYLVKRTGEKVFLECVQDMDHENMFWYRQDPGLGLRLIYFSYDVKMKEKGDIPEGYSVSREKKERFSLILESASTNQTSMYLCARVGGREEETQYFGPGTRLLVL.

This clonotype was seen a few times. The chain carries TRBV6-1 and TRBJ2-5, with 14 bases lining up with TRBD2. The CDR3 has 14 amino acids. Trimming removed 5 bases from V and 5 bases from J; junction bases left unmatched: 1. Germline V gives CDR1 MNHNS, CDR2 SASEGT. Written as DNA, the CDR3 is TGTGCCAGCAGTCGACTAGCGGGAGGGGAGACCCAGTACTTC. It encodes CASSRLAGGETQYF.

In nucleotides, the CDR3 is TGTGCCAGCCCTCCCGGGAATAGCAACACCGGGGAGCTGTTTTTT. Protein product: CASPPGNSNTGELFF. This chain uses TRBV7-9 with TRBJ2-2; possible D gene TRBD2, 5 bases. This CDR3 comprises 15 residues. V dropped 8 bases and J dropped 2 bases, with 15 bases sitting between them. Germline V gene data show CDR1 as SEHNR and CDR2 as FQNEAQ (reference sequence).